The clone carrying this TCR beta chain was counted many times. Its cognate antigen is unknown. Assembly of TCR beta libraries relied on iRepertoire HTBI primers together with Arm-PCR of CDR3 regions. TCRdb reprocessed the multiplex PCR reads via MiXCR and lists one record per CDR3 protein. The sample shows about 320,000 distinct CDR3 sequences, 18% of them seen only once. Deletions cut 4 bases from V and 12 bases from J, with 10 bases between. CDR3 length: 11 amino acids. These data belong to a study of regulatory T cells in long-lasting Graves disease. At the level of the study: Graves' patients (newly diagnosed) had been on antithyroid drugs under 3 months.

Sample time point: newly diagnosed GD, antithyroid drugs for less than 3 months. From RNA extracted from PBMCs, the TCR library was made. General study findings and limits: Relative to new patients (approximately 1,000), persistent patients exhibited greater sharing of public clonotypes (around 2,800).

The chain is built from TRBV12-3 or TRBV12-4 and TRBJ2-1; D remains unclear. This clonotype originated in a female donor with Graves disease. The sequencing used peripheral blood mononuclear cells (PBMCs), collected at new diagnosis, from a patient treated with antithyroid drugs. CDR3 loop: CASSSPFGQFF. The CDR3, as DNA: TGTGCCAGCAGTTCCCCGTTCGGGCAGTTCTTC.